This section outlines one T cell receptor (beta chain) sequence together with its context. Its specificity is unknown. This record belongs to a study of Ad26.COV2.S vaccination and SARS-CoV-2 variants. Study details: This donor came from the COV1001 trial of Ad26.COV2.S. Each vaccinee took Ad26.COV2.S intramuscularly, once or twice 56 days apart.

Only in-frame clones appear in the TCRdb table, and some are missing; sequencing was by immunoSEQ multiplex PCR. The data hold 350,000 to 450,000 clones, with 87% observed a single time. Germline V gene sequence: CDR1 MNHEY, CDR2 SMNVEV (reference sequence). The V segment lost 8 bases and the J segment 4 bases; nucleotides outside the gene matches: 7. The length of the CDR3 is 15 residues. Treatment described: roughly 20 received Ad26.COV2.S at low or high dose, single or two shots; several received placebo; per-sample allocation not given. The samples date from day 63 after the first vaccine or placebo injection. Whole-study findings and limits: Non-spike TCR breadth did not differ much between vaccine and placebo recipients. Substantial breadth was reported for post-vaccination spike-specific CD8+ and CD4+ T cells.

The receptor was isolated from a person between 18 and 60 years old who received the Ad26.COV2.S COVID-19 vaccine or a placebo. The sample was peripheral blood, taken in a trial of Ad26.COV2.S vaccine versus placebo. This rearrangement joins TRBV27 to TRBJ2-1; 11 positions match TRBD2. The CDR3 DNA reads TGTGCCAGCCGATCCGGGACTAGCGGTTACAATGAGCAGTTCTTC. This translates into CASRSGTSGYNEQFF.